These 25 T cell receptor beta chains originate from one sample sequenced in a study of cytomegalovirus exposure and HLA in healthy donors. The PCR used 60 Vbeta and 13 Jbeta primers. Profiling relied on immunoSEQ multiplex PCR, and the TCRdb table lists in-frame clones only, not all of them. The sample holds about 150,000 clones, 65% to 85% seen once. The sample was PBMCs. The receptors shown here come from a male donor in good health and CMV-seronegative.

The J gene is TRBJ2-5, the V gene TRBV5-4; tentatively, D is TRBD1 (7 bases). V was pared by 5 bases and J by 5 bases, with 19 bases between. CDR1 and CDR2 (germline): SGHNT, YYREEE (reference sequence). The CDR3 contains 15 residues. This CDR3 is CASSPAGGHRETQYF. The DNA of the CDR3 is TGTGCCAGCAGTCCAGCAGGGGGGCATAGGGAGACCCAGTACTTC. Combining the CDR3 with reference TRBV5-4 and TRBJ2-5 gives the whole variable domain ETGVTQSPTHLIKTRGQQVTLRCSSQSGHNTVSWYQQALGQGPQFIFQYYREEENGRGNFPPRFSGLQFPNYSSELNVNALELDDSALYLCASSPAGGHRETQYFGPGTRLLVL.

The chain couples TRBV13 to TRBJ1-1; D is uncertain. The length of the CDR3 is 15 residues. Per germline, CDR1 PRHDT and CDR2 FYEKMQ (reference sequence). Trimming left V 4 bases short and J 1 base short, with 13 bases between. The DNA for the CDR3 is TGTGCCAGCAGCTCTGATCGGGGTTGGAACACTGAAGCTTTCTTT. As protein: CASSSDRGWNTEAFF.

This chain uses TRBV10-3 with TRBJ1-4; the match to TRBD1 covers 7 bases. V shed 5 bases, J shed 7 bases, and the junction held 7 bases outside the gene matches. Germline loops: CDR1 ENHRY, CDR2 SYGVKD. The CDR3 is made up of 14 amino acids. CDR3 DNA sequence: TGTGCCATCAGTTCGCAGGGGGAAGGTGAAAAACTGTTTTTT. Amino acids: CAISSQGEGEKLFF.

This clone has a single count. The V and J genes are TRBV19 and TRBJ2-7; the match to TRBD2 covers 9 bases. V lost 6 bases to trimming and J lost 0 bases; unmatched junction nucleotides: 3. The length of the CDR3 is 14 residues. CDR1 is LNHDA, CDR2 SQIVND, per germline (reference sequence). The CDR3 here is CASSVAGVSYEQYF. CDR3 coding DNA: TGTGCCAGTAGCGTAGCGGGAGTCTCCTACGAGCAGTACTTC.

The chain carries TRBV4-2 and TRBJ2-7; 9 bases map to TRBD2. J gave up 5 bases and V 6 bases, and 8 bases lay outside the gene matches. CDR1 is LGHNA, CDR2 YNFKEQ, per germline. The CDR3 spans 14 residues. This CDR3 reads CASSLLAGKDEQYF. The CDR3 nucleotides are TGTGCCAGCAGTCTACTAGCGGGTAAAGACGAGCAGTACTTC.

This clone was counted once. The chain is built from TRBV12-2 and TRBJ1-2; the table assigns TRBD1, which was not confirmed against the DNA. TRBV12-2 is deemed a pseudogene. The CDR3 extends over 15 amino acids. CDR3 bases: TGTGCAAGTCGCTTAGCGCAGGCAGGTCGACGTGGCTACACCTTC. It is translated as CASRLAQAGRRGYTF.

The CDR3: CASGLVRGGVETQYF. In nucleotides, the CDR3 is TGTGCTAGTGGTTTGGTACGCGGGGGGGTTGAGACCCAGTACTTC. The chain combines TRBV12-5 with TRBJ2-5, with TRBD2 identical over 9 bases. Germline CDR1 is LGHNT and CDR2 is FRNRAP. The length of the CDR3 is 15 residues. The V gene end was trimmed by 0 bases and the J gene end by 5 bases; junction bases not matched to a gene: 4.

J is TRBJ2-7 and V is TRBV5-4; 9 bases align to TRBD2. V was clipped by 5 bases and J by 2 bases; unmatched bases: 11. Germline lookup yields CDR1 SGHNT and CDR2 YYREEE (reference sequence). The CDR3 consists of 16 residues. This CDR3 reads CASRPKEREDPYEQYF. DNA of the CDR3: TGTGCCAGCAGGCCAAAGGAGCGGGAGGACCCCTACGAGCAGTACTTC.

The chain is built from TRBV11-1 and TRBJ2-7; D may be TRBD1 (5 bases). Germline CDR1 reads SGHAT; CDR2 reads FQDESV (reference sequence). This CDR3 has 12 amino acids. V was pared by 5 bases and J by 4 bases, with 9 bases between. CDR3 DNA sequence: TGTGCCAGCAGCCTCGACAGTTACGAGCAGTACTTC. This gives the protein CASSLDSYEQYF. Together with reference TRBV11-1 and TRBJ2-7, the CDR3 gives the full variable domain: EAEVAQSPRYKITEKSQAVAFWCDPISGHATLYWYRQILGQGPELLVQFQDESVVDDSQLPKDRFSAERLKGVDSTLKIQPAELGDSAMYLCASSLDSYEQYFGPGTRLTVT.

This chain joins TRBV29-1 and TRBJ2-5; D perhaps matches TRBD1 (5 bases). The CDR3 consists of 15 residues. V dropped 3 bases and J dropped 2 bases, with 16 bases sitting between them. CDR1 and CDR2 from the germline V gene are SQVTM and ANQGSEA. CDR3 bases: TGCAGCGTTGAGGGGTTAGGGGCACAACAAGAGACCCAGTACTTC. This encodes CSVEGLGAQQETQYF.

This clone was observed a few times. The CDR3 nucleotides are TGTGCCAGCTCACTGAGACAGGGGCCTACCGAAAAACTGTTTTTT. It translates to CASSLRQGPTEKLFF. The rearrangement joins TRBV18 to TRBJ1-4; 8 bases line up with TRBD1. The CDR3 sequence is 15 residues long. Germline V gene lookup returns CDR1 KGHSH and CDR2 LQKENI. Germline trimming cut 4 bases from V and 8 bases from J; bases unmatched to any gene: 9.

The V call is TRBV5-1, the J call TRBJ2-3; 9 bases agree with TRBD2. V dropped 0 bases and J dropped 3; count of bases not matched to a gene: 8. The CDR3 is 17 residues long. Germline assignment: CDR1 SGHRS and CDR2 YFSETQ. For the CDR3, the DNA is TGCGCCAGCAGCTTGGAGCGGCTAGCGGGGCGGACAGATACGCAGTATTTT. This codes for CASSLERLAGRTDTQYF.

As concerns this clone: An end of the junction does not agree with germline; a read error may underlie this. The CDR3, as DNA: TGTTCCAGCAGCTTAGGTAATAGGGGAAGTACTGAAGCTTTCTTT. This codes for CSSSLGNRGSTEAFF. The chain links TRBV7-9 to TRBJ1-1, with TRBD1 as a possible D gene (5 bases). Looked up from germline, CDR1 is SEHNR and CDR2 is FQNEAQ (reference sequence). The CDR3 covers 15 residues.

This chain connects TRBV7-2 to TRBJ2-1; 7 bases line up with TRBD2. The CDR3 has 14 residues. Germline V CDR1 and CDR2: SGHTA, FQGNSA. The V gene end was trimmed by 5 bases and the J gene end by 3 bases; junction bases not matched to a gene: 4. CDR3 in amino acids: CASSVGTNYNEQFF. CDR3 sequence (DNA): TGTGCCAGCAGCGTGGGGACTAACTACAATGAGCAGTTCTTC. The full variable domain, with the rest looked up from reference TRBV7-2 and TRBJ2-1, is GAGVSQSPSNKVTEKGKDVELRCDPISGHTALYWYRQSLGQGLEFLIYFQGNSAPDKSGLPSDRFSAERTGGSVSTLTIQRTQQEDSAVYLCASSVGTNYNEQFFGPGTRLTVL.

The chain links TRBV5-5 to TRBJ2-7; TRBD1 agrees at 7 bases. The CDR3 has 13 amino acids. Germline CDR1 reads SGHKS; CDR2 reads YYEKEE (reference sequence). Germline trimming cut 7 bases from V and 3 bases from J; bases unmatched to any gene: 7. CDR3: CASGTGDNYEQYF. CDR3 nucleotides: TGTGCCAGCGGAACAGGGGACAACTACGAGCAGTACTTC.

This clone appeared a few times. The V gene is TRBV6-1, the J gene TRBJ2-3, with TRBD1 matching 8 bases. Trimming at V came to 1 base and at J to 14 bases, leaving 2 bases not matched to a gene. This CDR3 is 11 amino acids long. CDR1 MNHNS and CDR2 SASEGT come from the germline V gene. CDR3: CASSEGDRGYF. CDR3 DNA sequence: TGTGCCAGCAGTGAAGGCGACAGGGGGTATTTT.

The V call is TRBV7-8, the J call TRBJ2-2, with 9 bases fitting TRBD1. CDR3 length equals 16 residues. Germline CDR1 and CDR2: SGHVS and FQNEAQ. V dropped 0 bases and J dropped 5; count of bases not matched to a gene: 4. The CDR3 bases are TGTGCCAGCAGCTTAGCAGGACAGGGGTGGACCGGGGAGCTGTTTTTT. This gives the protein CASSLAGQGWTGELFF.

The V gene is TRBV7-9, the J gene TRBJ1-1; D unclear. This CDR3 spans 12 amino acids. Trimming took off 5 bases at V and 3 bases at J, with 7 bases between the two ends. CDR1 and CDR2 (germline): SEHNR, FQNEAQ (reference sequence). CDR3 bases: TGTGCCAGCAGCCCGGACTACACTGAAGCTTTCTTT. This codes for CASSPDYTEAFF. Combining the CDR3 with reference TRBV7-9 and TRBJ1-1 gives the whole variable domain DTGVSQNPRHKITKRGQNVTFRCDPISEHNRLYWYRQTLGQGPEFLTYFQNEAQLEKSRLLSDRFSAERPKGSFSTLEIQRTEQGDSAMYLCASSPDYTEAFFGQGTRLTVV.

The chain has TRBV10-3 and TRBJ1-1, with D unclear. With 0 bases removed from V and 6 bases from J, the gap between germline ends came to 5 bases. Germline values: CDR1 ENHRY, CDR2 SYGVKD. CDR3 length equals 12 residues. CDR3 DNA sequence: TGTGCCATCAGTGAGTCGAGGGCTGAAGCTTTCTTT. Residues: CAISESRAEAFF.

This clone has just one count. This chain links TRBV14 with TRBJ2-1; 8 bases agree with TRBD1. The junction had 6 bases not matched to a gene; V was cut back by 4 bases and J by 4 bases. The CDR3 covers 15 residues. CDR1 SGHDN and CDR2 FVKESK come from the germline V gene. The CDR3 region has the DNA TGTGCCAGCAGCCTGGGACAGGTATCTTACAATGAGCAGTTCTTC. Protein product: CASSLGQVSYNEQFF.

The rearrangement links TRBV27 to TRBJ2-1; 8 bases align to TRBD2. J lost 4 bases, V lost 5 bases, and 7 bases had no gene match. The CDR3 contains 15 residues. Germline-derived CDR1 and CDR2 are MNHEY and SMNVEV (reference sequence). The CDR3 bases are TGTGCCAGCAGTCCACCGGGACTAGTTTACAATGAGCAGTTCTTC. This gives the protein CASSPPGLVYNEQFF.

The chain recombines TRBV18 with TRBJ2-1; the D gene is possibly TRBD2 (6 bases). This CDR3 spans 15 amino acids. V was shortened by 3 bases and J by 4 bases, with 13 bases between the two germline ends. Germline assignment: CDR1 KGHSH and CDR2 LQKENI. The CDR3 reads CASSPFGSLYNEQFF. The CDR3 DNA sequence: TGTGCCAGCTCACCGTTCGGGAGCCTATACAATGAGCAGTTCTTC.

This clone appeared once. The chain combines TRBV7-9 with TRBJ2-7, with a possible D match to TRBD2 (5 bases). Per the germline V gene, CDR1 is SEHNR and CDR2 is FQNEAQ (reference sequence). CDR3 length: 12 amino acids. The V gene lost 5 bases and the J gene lost 3 bases, with 8 bases spanning the gap. In DNA, the CDR3 is TGTGCCAGCAGCCCGAGGGTCTACGAGCAGTACTTC. Translating it yields CASSPRVYEQYF.

The V and J genes are TRBV27 and TRBJ1-4; D is ambiguous. The CDR3 length is 14 residues. V shed 9 bases and J shed 10 bases, with 21 bases lying between them. CDR1 MNHEY and CDR2 SMNVEV come from the germline V gene (reference sequence). In DNA, the CDR3 is TGTGCCAGTAGAGACGGGGAGCCATTAGGAAAACTGTTTTTT. It specifies CASRDGEPLGKLFF.

The rearrangement uses TRBV19 and TRBJ2-6; D call uncertain. Between the trimmed V and J ends, which lost 7 bases and 7 bases, there was a span of 11 bases. This CDR3 has 13 amino acids. CDR1 is LNHDA, CDR2 SQIVND, per germline (reference sequence). CDR3 protein: CASTALGANVLTF. The CDR3 DNA reads as TGTGCCAGTACTGCACTGGGCGCCAACGTCCTGACTTTC.